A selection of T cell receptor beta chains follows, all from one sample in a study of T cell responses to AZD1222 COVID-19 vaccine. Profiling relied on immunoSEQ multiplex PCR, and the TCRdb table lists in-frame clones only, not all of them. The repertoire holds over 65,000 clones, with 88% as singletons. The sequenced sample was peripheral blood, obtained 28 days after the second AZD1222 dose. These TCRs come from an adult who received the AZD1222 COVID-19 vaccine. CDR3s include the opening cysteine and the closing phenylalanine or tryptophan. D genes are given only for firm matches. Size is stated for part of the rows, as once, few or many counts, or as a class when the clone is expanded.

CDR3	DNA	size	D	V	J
CASSPPMGQGLYEQYF	TGTGCCAGCTCACCCCCCATGGGACAGGGTCTCTACGAGCAGTACTTC	-	TRBD1	TRBV18	TRBJ2-7
CASSTGTEDYEQYF	TGTGCCAGTAGTACCGGGACAGAAGACTACGAGCAGTACTTC	-	TRBD1	TRBV19	TRBJ2-7
CSASLHREAFF	TGCAGTGCTAGTTTGCACAGAGAAGCTTTCTTT	once	-	TRBV20-1	TRBJ1-1
CASSIGGLNTEAFF	TGTGCCAGTAGTATAGGCGGGTTGAACACTGAAGCTTTCTTT	-	-	TRBV19	TRBJ1-1
CASSLFGGSGNTIYF	TGTGCCAGCAGCTTGTTTGGGGGCTCTGGAAACACCATATATTTT	-	-	TRBV5-6	TRBJ1-3
CASSLVTGVSSSPLHF	TGCGCCAGCAGCTTGGTTACAGGGGTTTCTAGTTCACCCCTCCACTTT	-	TRBD1	TRBV5-1	TRBJ1-6
CASSLGEGRSQPQHF	TGTGCCAGCAGCTTAGGGGAGGGTCGAAGTCAGCCCCAGCATTTT	-	-	TRBV7-3	TRBJ1-5
CASSPPPGAGATNEKLFF	TGTGCCAGCTCACCACCGCCAGGGGCAGGGGCAACTAATGAAAAACTGTTTTTT	-	-	TRBV18	TRBJ1-4
CASSASTDPGQPQHF	TGTGCCAGCAGCGCGTCTACAGATCCGGGTCAGCCCCAGCATTTT	-	-	TRBV7-9	TRBJ1-5
CASSLVQSPGLAVQETQYF	TGTGCCAGCAGCTTAGTTCAATCACCGGGACTAGCGGTACAAGAGACCCAGTACTTC	-	TRBD2	TRBV11-2	TRBJ2-5
CASSQPKSASVEQFF	TGTGCCAGCAGCCAACCTAAATCAGCTAGCGTTGAGCAGTTCTTC	-	-	TRBV7-6	TRBJ2-1
CASSQDDRDGISTDTQYF	TGCGCCAGCAGCCAAGATGACCGGGACGGCATAAGCACAGATACGCAGTATTTT	-	-	TRBV4-1	TRBJ2-3
CASSLDPWQSNYGYTF	TGTGCCAGCAGCTTAGACCCTTGGCAGTCTAACTATGGCTACACCTTC	-	-	TRBV11-2	TRBJ1-2
CASSQISTDTQYF	TGTGCCAGCTCACAAATAAGCACAGATACGCAGTATTTT	-	-	TRBV18	TRBJ2-3
CASSSAGLNTEAFF	TGTGCCAGCAGCTCAGCAGGGTTGAACACTGAAGCTTTCTTT	-	-	TRBV11-2	TRBJ1-1
CASSLTSGNEQFF	TGTGCCAGCAGCCTCACTAGCGGCAATGAGCAGTTCTTC	-	TRBD2	TRBV11-3	TRBJ2-1